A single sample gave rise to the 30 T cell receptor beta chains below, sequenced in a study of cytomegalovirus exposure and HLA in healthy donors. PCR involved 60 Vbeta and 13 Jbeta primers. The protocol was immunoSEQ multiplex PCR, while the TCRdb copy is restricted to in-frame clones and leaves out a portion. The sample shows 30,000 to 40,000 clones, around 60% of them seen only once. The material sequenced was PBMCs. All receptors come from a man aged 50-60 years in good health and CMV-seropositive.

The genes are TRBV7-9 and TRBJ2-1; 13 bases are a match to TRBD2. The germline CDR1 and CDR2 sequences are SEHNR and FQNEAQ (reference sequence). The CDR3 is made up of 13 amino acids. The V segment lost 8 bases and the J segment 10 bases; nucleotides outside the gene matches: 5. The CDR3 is CASGLAGVGEQFF. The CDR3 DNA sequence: TGTGCCAGCGGACTAGCGGGGGTCGGGGAGCAGTTCTTC.

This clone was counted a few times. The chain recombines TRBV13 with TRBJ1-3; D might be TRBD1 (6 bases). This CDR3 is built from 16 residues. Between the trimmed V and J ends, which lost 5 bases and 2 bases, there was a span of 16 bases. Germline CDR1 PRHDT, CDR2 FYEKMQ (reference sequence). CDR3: CASSPQTGGPGNTIYF. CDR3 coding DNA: TGTGCCAGCAGCCCCCAGACAGGTGGACCTGGAAACACCATATATTTT.

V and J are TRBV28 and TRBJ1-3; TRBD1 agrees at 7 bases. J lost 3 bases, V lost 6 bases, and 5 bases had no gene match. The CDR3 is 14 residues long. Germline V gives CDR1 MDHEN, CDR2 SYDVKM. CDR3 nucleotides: TGTGCCAGCAGCTCGACAGGGCTTGGAAACACCATATATTTT. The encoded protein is CASSSTGLGNTIYF.

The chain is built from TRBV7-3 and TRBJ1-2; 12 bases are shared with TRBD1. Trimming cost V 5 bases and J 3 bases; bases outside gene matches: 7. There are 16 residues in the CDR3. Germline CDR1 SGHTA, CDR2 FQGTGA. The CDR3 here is CASSHGGTGGHYGYTF. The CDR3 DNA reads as TGTGCCAGCAGCCACGGGGGGACAGGGGGCCACTATGGCTACACCTTC.

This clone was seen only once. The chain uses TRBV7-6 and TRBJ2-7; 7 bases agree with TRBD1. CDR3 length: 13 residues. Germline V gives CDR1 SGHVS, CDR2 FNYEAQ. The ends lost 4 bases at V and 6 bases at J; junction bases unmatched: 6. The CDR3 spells CASSYYRGIEQYF. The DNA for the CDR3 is TGTGCCAGCAGCTATTACAGGGGAATCGAGCAGTACTTC.

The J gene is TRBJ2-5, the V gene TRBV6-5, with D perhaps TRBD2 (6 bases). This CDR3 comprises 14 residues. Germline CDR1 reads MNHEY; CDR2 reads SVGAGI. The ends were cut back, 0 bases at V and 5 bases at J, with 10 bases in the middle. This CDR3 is CASSYSGEAETQYF. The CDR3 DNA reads TGTGCCAGCAGTTACTCGGGGGAGGCGGAGACCCAGTACTTC.

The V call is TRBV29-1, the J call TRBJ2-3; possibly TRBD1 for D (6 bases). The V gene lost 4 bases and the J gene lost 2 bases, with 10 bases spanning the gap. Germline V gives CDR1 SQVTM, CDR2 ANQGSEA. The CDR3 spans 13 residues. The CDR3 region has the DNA TGCAGCGTTGGTTGGACAGCCACAGATACGCAGTATTTT. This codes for CSVGWTATDTQYF.

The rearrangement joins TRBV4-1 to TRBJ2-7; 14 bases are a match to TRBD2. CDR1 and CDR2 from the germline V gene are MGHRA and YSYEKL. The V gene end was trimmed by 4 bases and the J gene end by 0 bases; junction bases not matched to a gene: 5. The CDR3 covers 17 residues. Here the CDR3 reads CASSPRTSGRSSYEQYF. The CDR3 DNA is TGCGCCAGCAGCCCCCGGACTAGCGGGAGGAGCTCCTACGAGCAGTACTTC.

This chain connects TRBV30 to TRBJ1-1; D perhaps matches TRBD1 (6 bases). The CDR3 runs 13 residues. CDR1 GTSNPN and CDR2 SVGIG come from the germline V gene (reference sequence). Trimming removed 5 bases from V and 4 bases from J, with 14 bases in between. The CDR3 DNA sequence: TGTGCCTGGGACAGGTTCGGGGCCACTGAAGCTTTCTTT. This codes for CAWDRFGATEAFF.

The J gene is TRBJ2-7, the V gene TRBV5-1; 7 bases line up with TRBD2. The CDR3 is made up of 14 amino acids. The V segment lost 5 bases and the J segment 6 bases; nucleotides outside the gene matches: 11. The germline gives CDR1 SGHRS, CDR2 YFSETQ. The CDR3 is CASRDPGRSPEQYF. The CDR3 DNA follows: TGCGCCAGCAGGGACCCCGGGAGGAGCCCCGAGCAGTACTTC.

CDR3 in DNA: TGCAGCGTTGACCCCGAACAAGGCACAGATACGCAGTATTTT. Translating gives CSVDPEQGTDTQYF. The chain couples TRBV29-1 to TRBJ2-3; no clear D gene. CDR3 length equals 14 residues. V lost 3 bases to trimming and J lost 1 base, with 11 bases between them. The V gene's germline CDR1 is SQVTM and CDR2 ANQGSEA.

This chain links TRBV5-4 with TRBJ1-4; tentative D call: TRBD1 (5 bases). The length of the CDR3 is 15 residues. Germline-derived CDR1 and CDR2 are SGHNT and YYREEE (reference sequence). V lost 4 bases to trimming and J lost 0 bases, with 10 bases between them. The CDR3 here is CASSTGGATNEKLFF. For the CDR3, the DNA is TGTGCCAGCAGCACGGGGGGTGCAACTAATGAAAAACTGTTTTTT. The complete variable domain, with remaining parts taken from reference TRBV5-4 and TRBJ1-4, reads ETGVTQSPTHLIKTRGQQVTLRCSSQSGHNTVSWYQQALGQGPQFIFQYYREEENGRGNFPPRFSGLQFPNYSSELNVNALELDDSALYLCASSTGGATNEKLFFGSGTQLSVL.

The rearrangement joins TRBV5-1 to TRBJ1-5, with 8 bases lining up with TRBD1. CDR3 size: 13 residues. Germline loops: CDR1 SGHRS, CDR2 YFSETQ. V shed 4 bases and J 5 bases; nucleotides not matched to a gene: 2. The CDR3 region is CASSQGADQPQHF. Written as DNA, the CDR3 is TGCGCCAGCAGCCAGGGGGCCGATCAGCCCCAGCATTTT.

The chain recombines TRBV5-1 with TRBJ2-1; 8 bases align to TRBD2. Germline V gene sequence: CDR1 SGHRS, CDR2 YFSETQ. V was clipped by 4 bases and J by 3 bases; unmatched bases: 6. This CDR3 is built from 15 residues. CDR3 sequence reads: CASSNLAGLYNEQFF. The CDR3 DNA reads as TGCGCCAGCAGCAATTTAGCGGGACTCTACAATGAGCAGTTCTTC. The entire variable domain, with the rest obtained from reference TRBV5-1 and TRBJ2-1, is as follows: KAGVTQTPRYLIKTRGQQVTLSCSPISGHRSVSWYQQTPGQGLQFLFEYFSETQRNKGNFPGRFSGRQFSNSRSEMNVSTLELGDSALYLCASSNLAGLYNEQFFGPGTRLTVL.

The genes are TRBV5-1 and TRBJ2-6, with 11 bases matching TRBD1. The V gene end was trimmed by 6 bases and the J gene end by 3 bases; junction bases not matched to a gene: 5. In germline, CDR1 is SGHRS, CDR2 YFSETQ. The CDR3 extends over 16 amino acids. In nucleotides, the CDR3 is TGCGCCAGCACAGGGACAGGGGGACTTGGGGCCAACGTCCTGACTTTC. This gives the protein CASTGTGGLGANVLTF.

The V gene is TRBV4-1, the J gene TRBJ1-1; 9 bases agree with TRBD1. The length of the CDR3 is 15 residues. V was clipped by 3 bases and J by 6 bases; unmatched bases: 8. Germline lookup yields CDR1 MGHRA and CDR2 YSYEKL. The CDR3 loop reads CASSHSPTGGSEAFF. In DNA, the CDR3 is TGCGCCAGCAGCCACTCACCGACAGGGGGGTCTGAAGCTTTCTTT.

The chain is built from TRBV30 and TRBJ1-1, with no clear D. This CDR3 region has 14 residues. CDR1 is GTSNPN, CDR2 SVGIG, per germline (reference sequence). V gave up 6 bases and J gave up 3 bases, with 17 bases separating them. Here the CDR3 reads CACTPGSWDTEAFF. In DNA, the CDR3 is TGTGCCTGCACACCGGGTTCATGGGACACTGAAGCTTTCTTT.

CDR3 nucleotide sequence: TGTGCCACCAGCAGAGGACTAGCGCAGTACTTC. Translated: CATSRGLAQYF. This chain uses TRBV15 with TRBJ2-5, with 8 positions matching TRBD2. The V gene's germline CDR1 is LNHNV and CDR2 YYDKDF (reference sequence). The trim removed 1 base at V and 11 bases at J, leaving 0 bases unmatched. CDR3 length: 11 residues.

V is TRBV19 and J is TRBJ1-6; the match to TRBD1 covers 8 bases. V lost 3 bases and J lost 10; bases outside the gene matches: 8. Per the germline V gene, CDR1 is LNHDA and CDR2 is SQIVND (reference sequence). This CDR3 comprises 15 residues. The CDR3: CASSITGGQGSPLHF. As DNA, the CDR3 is TGTGCCAGTAGTATCACAGGCGGACAGGGCTCACCCCTCCACTTT. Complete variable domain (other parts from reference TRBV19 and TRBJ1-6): DGGITQSPKYLFRKEGQNVTLSCEQNLNHDAMYWYRQDPGQGLRLIYYSQIVNDFQKGDIAEGYSVSREKKESFPLTVTSAQKNPTAFYLCASSITGGQGSPLHFGNGTRLTVT.

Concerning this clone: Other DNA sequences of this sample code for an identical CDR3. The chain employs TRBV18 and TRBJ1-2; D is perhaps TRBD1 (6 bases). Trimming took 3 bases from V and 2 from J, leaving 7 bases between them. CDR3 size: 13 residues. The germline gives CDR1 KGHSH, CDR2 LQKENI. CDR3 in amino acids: CASSPDSNYGYTF. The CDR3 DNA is TGTGCCAGCTCACCGGACAGCAACTATGGCTACACCTTC.

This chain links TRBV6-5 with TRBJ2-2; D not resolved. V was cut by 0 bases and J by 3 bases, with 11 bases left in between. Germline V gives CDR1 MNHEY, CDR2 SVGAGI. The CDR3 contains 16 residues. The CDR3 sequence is CASSYSMMSHTGELFF. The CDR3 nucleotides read TGTGCCAGCAGTTACTCGATGATGAGCCACACCGGGGAGCTGTTTTTT.

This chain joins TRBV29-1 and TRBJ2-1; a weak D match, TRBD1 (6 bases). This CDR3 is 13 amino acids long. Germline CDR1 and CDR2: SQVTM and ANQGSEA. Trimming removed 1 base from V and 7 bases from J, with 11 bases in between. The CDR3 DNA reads TGCAGCGTTGAAGGACAGGCCTCAAATGAGCAGTTCTTC. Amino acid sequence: CSVEGQASNEQFF.

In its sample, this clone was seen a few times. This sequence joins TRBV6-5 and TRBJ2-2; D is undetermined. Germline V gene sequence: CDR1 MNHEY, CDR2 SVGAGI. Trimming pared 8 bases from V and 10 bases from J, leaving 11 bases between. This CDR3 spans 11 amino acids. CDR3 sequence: CASGTTTELFF. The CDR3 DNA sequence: TGTGCCAGCGGAACTACGACGGAGCTGTTTTTT.

The CDR3 sequence: CASSVQLTYEQYF. CDR3 sequence (DNA): TGTGCCAGCAGTGTGCAGTTAACCTACGAGCAGTACTTC. J is TRBJ2-7 and V is TRBV2; the D is unclear. Trimming pared 4 bases from V and 2 bases from J, leaving 9 bases between. Per germline, CDR1 SNHLY and CDR2 FYNNEI. This CDR3 comprises 13 residues.

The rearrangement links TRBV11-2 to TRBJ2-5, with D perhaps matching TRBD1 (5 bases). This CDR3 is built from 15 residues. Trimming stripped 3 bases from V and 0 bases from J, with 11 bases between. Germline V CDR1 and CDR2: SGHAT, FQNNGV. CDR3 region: CASSFAGPYQETQYF. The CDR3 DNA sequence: TGTGCCAGCAGCTTCGCAGGGCCGTACCAAGAGACCCAGTACTTC. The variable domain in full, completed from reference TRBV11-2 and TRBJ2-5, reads EAGVAQSPRYKIIEKRQSVAFWCNPISGHATLYWYQQILGQGPKLLIQFQNNGVVDDSQLPKDRFSAERLKGVDSTLKIQPAKLEDSAVYLCASSFAGPYQETQYFGPGTRLLVL.

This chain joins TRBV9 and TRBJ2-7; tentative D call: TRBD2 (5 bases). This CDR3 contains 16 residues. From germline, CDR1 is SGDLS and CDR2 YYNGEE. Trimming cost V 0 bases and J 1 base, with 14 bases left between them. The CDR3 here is CASSVAARLPSYEQYF. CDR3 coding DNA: TGTGCCAGCAGCGTAGCCGCACGACTACCTTCCTACGAGCAGTACTTC.

The CDR3 loop reads CASSFQGREQYF. CDR3 in DNA: TGCGCCAGCAGCTTCCAGGGCCGGGAGCAGTACTTC. This chain connects TRBV5-1 to TRBJ2-7; D is perhaps TRBD1 (5 bases). In germline, CDR1 is SGHRS, CDR2 YFSETQ. The CDR3 contains 12 residues. V shed 2 bases and J shed 7 bases, with 10 bases lying between them.

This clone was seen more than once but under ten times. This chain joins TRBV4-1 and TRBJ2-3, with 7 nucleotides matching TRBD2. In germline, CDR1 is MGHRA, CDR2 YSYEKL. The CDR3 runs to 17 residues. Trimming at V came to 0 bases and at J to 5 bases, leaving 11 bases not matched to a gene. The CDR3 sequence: CASSQEFGGEGRDTQYF. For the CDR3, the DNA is TGCGCCAGCAGCCAAGAATTCGGAGGGGAGGGCCGAGATACGCAGTATTTT.

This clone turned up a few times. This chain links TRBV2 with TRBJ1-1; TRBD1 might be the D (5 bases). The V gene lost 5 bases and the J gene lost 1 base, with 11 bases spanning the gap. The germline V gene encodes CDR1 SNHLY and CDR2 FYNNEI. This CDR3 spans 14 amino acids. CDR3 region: CASSPSGQNTEAFF. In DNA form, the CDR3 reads TGTGCCAGCAGTCCAAGTGGACAGAACACTGAAGCTTTCTTT.

CDR3 amino acids: CASSLVDRASYNEQFF. CDR3 bases: TGTGCCAGCAGCTTGGTGGACAGGGCCTCCTACAATGAGCAGTTCTTC. This chain uses TRBV5-6 with TRBJ2-1, with 8 bases matching TRBD1. CDR1 SGHDT and CDR2 YYEEEE come from the germline V gene. V lost 0 bases to trimming and J lost 0 bases; unmatched junction nucleotides: 2. The CDR3 extends over 16 amino acids.